The rows below give T cell receptor beta chains drawn from one sample of a study of shared clonotypes between healthy human individuals. Libraries were prepared by immunoSEQ multiplex PCR; TCRdb keeps only in-frame clonotypes and omits some of them. The table lists some 580,000 clones, nearly 98% of them singletons. The sample taken for sequencing was naive CD8+ T cells sorted from blood. The receptors here all came from a man in his thirties or forties in good health. Each CDR3 is given with its conserved first and last residue. A D gene is named only where the DNA matches it firmly. The listing skips clone size in some rows; elsewhere it reads once, few, many or a size class.

13,TRBJ2-5,NA,NA,TRBV10-3,CAISDPPTETQYF,TGTGCCATCAGTGACCCCCCTACGGAGACCCAGTACTTC
14,TRBJ2-2,TRBD2,NA,TRBV5-4,CASSLLAGDGELFF,TGTGCCAGCAGCTTGCTAGCGGGAGACGGGGAGCTGTTTTTT
15,TRBJ1-4,TRBD1,NA,TRBV6-5,CASSSYLGTEEKLFF,TGTGCCAGCAGTTCTTATCTGGGGACAGAAGAAAAACTGTTTTTT
17,TRBJ2-1,NA,NA,TRBV19,CASSIALHEGPYNEQFF,TGTGCCAGTAGTATAGCCCTACATGAGGGTCCCTACAATGAGCAGTTCTTC
12,TRBJ2-7,TRBD1,NA,TRBV4-2,CASRSGGREQYF,TGTGCCAGCAGATCAGGGGGACGGGAGCAGTACTTC
15,TRBJ2-7,TRBD2,NA,TRBV6-5,CASSFSAGGAYEQYF,TGTGCCAGCAGTTTTTCCGCTGGGGGGGCCTACGAGCAGTACTTC
16,TRBJ2-1,TRBD2,NA,TRBV27,CASSFSAGVRVNEQFF,TGTGCCAGCAGTTTCTCAGCGGGAGTAAGGGTAAATGAGCAGTTCTTC
16,TRBJ2-7,TRBD2,NA,TRBV28,CASSNGRGDPSYEQYF,TGTGCCAGCAGTAACGGACGGGGGGACCCCTCCTACGAGCAGTACTTC
13,TRBJ2-7,TRBD1,NA,TRBV5-4,CASSLTGAREQYF,TGTGCCAGCAGCTTGACAGGGGCGAGGGAGCAGTACTTC
13,TRBJ1-2,NA,NA,TRBV7-9,CANAPTDSPSYTF,TGTGCCAACGCACCGACGGACTCTCCCAGCTACACCTTC
15,TRBJ2-1,NA,NA,TRBV19,CASRWEASSYNEQFF,TGTGCCAGTAGGTGGGAGGCGAGCTCCTACAATGAGCAGTTCTTC
15,TRBJ1-1,NA,NA,TRBV4-3,CASSLFRAPATEAFF,TGCGCCAGCAGCCTGTTTCGGGCCCCGGCCACTGAAGCTTTCTTT
17,TRBJ2-1,TRBD2,NA,TRBV11-2,CASSSLETSGIHNEQFF,TGTGCCAGCAGCTCCCTGGAGACTAGCGGGATTCACAATGAGCAGTTCTTC
15,TRBJ2-1,NA,NA,TRBV15,CATSSLLATGNEQFF,TGTGCCACCAGCAGTTTACTGGCGACCGGCAATGAGCAGTTCTTC
15,TRBJ2-1,NA,NA,TRBV9,CASSVAGLLRDEQFF,TGTGCCAGCAGCGTTGCCGGACTACTACGGGATGAGCAGTTCTTC
13,TRBJ2-1,NA,NA,TRBV7-2,CASSSDPGNEQFF,TGTGCCAGCAGCTCGGATCCGGGTAATGAGCAGTTCTTC
13,TRBJ2-5,NA,NA,TRBV2,CASWGREKETQYF,TGTGCCAGCTGGGGACGGGAAAAAGAGACCCAGTACTTC
13,TRBJ2-4,NA,NA,TRBV6-5,CASSYSSWQRQYF,TGTGCCAGCAGTTACTCCTCCTGGCAGAGACAGTACTTC
14,TRBJ2-5,NA,once,TRBV28,CASTGWRSQETQYF,TGTGCCAGCACGGGCTGGCGGAGCCAAGAGACCCAGTACTTC
15,TRBJ1-1,TRBD1,NA,TRBV4-3,CASSQGTGRVTEAFF,TGCGCCAGCAGCCAAGGGACAGGGAGGGTCACTGAAGCTTTCTTT
14,TRBJ2-7,NA,once,TRBV11-2,CASSLRASNYEQYF,TGTGCCAGCAGCCTGCGGGCCTCGAACTACGAGCAGTACTTC
12,TRBJ2-7,NA,NA,TRBV25-1,CASSVMGYEQYF,TGTGCCAGCAGTGTAATGGGCTACGAGCAGTACTTC
15,TRBJ1-1,NA,NA,TRBV27,CASSPSGQKNTEAFF,TGTGCCAGCAGCCCTTCGGGACAAAAGAACACTGAAGCTTTCTTT
17,TRBJ1-2,NA,once,TRBV4-1,CASSQEGGVTTDYGYTF,TGCGCCAGCAGCCAAGAAGGAGGAGTAACCACAGATTATGGCTACACCTTC
13,TRBJ1-1,NA,NA,TRBV6-6,CASSYTTGNEAFF,TGTGCCAGCAGTTACACCACCGGGAATGAAGCTTTCTTT
14,TRBJ2-7,NA,NA,TRBV19,CASSIRQEGYEQYF,TGTGCCAGTAGTATAAGACAGGAAGGGTACGAGCAGTACTTC
16,TRBJ2-1,NA,NA,TRBV29-1,CNVLEGVTINMNEQFF,TGCAACGTACTGGAGGGGGTAACAATAAATATGAATGAGCAGTTCTTC
14,TRBJ2-2,TRBD1,NA,TRBV10-2,CASSLTGGGGELFF,TGCGCCAGCAGTCTGACAGGGGGGGGCGGGGAGCTGTTTTTT
17,TRBJ2-3,TRBD2,NA,TRBV2,CASSEEIGRASTDTQYF,TGTGCCAGCAGTGAAGAGATAGGGAGGGCTAGCACAGATACGCAGTATTTT